This TCR beta chain was identified in a study of blood T cell repertoires in COVID-19. The CDR3 sequence is 15 residues long. J was trimmed by 8 bases and V by 2 bases; bases with no gene match: 9. Looked up from germline, CDR1 is KGHSH and CDR2 is LQKENI. Generated by immunoSEQ multiplex PCR, the TCRdb table keeps only in-frame clones and is missing some. The data contain hundreds of thousands of clones, roughly 85% of them seen just once; the ten biggest clones take up roughly 2%. The receptor comes from a man aged 25-40 years who had recovered from COVID-19. Sample: PBMCs or T cells enriched from blood (not recorded which). This sequence joins TRBV18 and TRBJ1-2, with 9 positions matching TRBD1. CDR3 bases: TGTGCCAGCTCACCAGCAAGGACAGGGGAGGACGGCTACACCTTC. Protein sequence: CASSPARTGEDGYTF.